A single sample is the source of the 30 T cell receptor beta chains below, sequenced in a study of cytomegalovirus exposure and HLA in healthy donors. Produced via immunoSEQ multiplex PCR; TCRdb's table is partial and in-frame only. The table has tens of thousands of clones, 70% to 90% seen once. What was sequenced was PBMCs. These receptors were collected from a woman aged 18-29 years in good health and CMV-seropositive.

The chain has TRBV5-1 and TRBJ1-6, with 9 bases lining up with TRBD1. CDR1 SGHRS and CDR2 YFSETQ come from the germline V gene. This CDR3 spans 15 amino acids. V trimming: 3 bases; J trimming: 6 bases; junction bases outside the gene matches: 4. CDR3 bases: TGCGCCAGCAGCTCGGGACAGGGCGGTAATTCACCCCTCCACTTT. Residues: CASSSGQGGNSPLHF.

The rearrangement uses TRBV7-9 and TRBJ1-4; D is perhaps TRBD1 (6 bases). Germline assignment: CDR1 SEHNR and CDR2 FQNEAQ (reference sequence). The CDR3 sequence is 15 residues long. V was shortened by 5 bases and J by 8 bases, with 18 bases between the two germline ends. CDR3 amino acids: CASSTYGTLEEKLFF. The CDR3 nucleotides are TGTGCCAGCAGCACCTACGGGACACTCGAGGAAAAACTGTTTTTT.

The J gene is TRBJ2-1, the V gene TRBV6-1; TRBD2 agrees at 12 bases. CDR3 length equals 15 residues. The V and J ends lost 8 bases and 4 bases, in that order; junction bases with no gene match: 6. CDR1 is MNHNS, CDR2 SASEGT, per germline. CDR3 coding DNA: TGTGCCAGCGGGCCCCTAGCGGGAGGGTACAATGAGCAGTTCTTC. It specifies CASGPLAGGYNEQFF.

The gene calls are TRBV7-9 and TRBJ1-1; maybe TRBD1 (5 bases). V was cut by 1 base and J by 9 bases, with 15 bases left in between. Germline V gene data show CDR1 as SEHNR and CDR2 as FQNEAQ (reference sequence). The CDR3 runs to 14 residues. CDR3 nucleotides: TGTGCCAGCAGCTTAGGGGGTTTGGGGCAGAAAGCTTTCTTT. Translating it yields CASSLGGLGQKAFF.

CDR3 nucleotides: TGCGCCAGCAGCCCCCGACTAGCGGGGGGGCCTGGTGAGCAGTTCTTC. This sequence encodes CASSPRLAGGPGEQFF. The V gene is TRBV4-3, the J gene TRBJ2-1; 14 bases align to TRBD2. Germline V CDR1 and CDR2: LGHNA, YSLEER. Trimming cost V 4 bases and J 9 bases; bases outside gene matches: 8. The CDR3 spans 16 residues.

The CDR3 reads CASSQSSTSGPYEQYF. The DNA of the CDR3 is TGTGCCAGCAGCCAAAGTAGTACTAGCGGACCATACGAGCAGTACTTC. This chain links TRBV4-2 with TRBJ2-7; TRBD2 aligns across 8 bases. This CDR3 region has 16 residues. Germline assignment: CDR1 LGHNA and CDR2 YNFKEQ. Trimming removed 2 bases from V and 4 bases from J; junction bases left unmatched: 10.

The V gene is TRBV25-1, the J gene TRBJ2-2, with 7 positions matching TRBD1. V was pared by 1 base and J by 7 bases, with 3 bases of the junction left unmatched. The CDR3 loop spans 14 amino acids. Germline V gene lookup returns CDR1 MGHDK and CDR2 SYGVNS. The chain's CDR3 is CASSESGDSGELFF. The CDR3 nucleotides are TGTGCCAGCAGTGAATCCGGGGACAGCGGGGAGCTGTTTTTT.

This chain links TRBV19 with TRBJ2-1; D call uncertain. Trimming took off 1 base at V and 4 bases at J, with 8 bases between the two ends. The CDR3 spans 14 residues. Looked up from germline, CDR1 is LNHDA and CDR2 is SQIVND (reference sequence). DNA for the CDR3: TGTGCCAGTAGTATAGGCGGAGCATACAATGAGCAGTTCTTC. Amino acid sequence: CASSIGGAYNEQFF.

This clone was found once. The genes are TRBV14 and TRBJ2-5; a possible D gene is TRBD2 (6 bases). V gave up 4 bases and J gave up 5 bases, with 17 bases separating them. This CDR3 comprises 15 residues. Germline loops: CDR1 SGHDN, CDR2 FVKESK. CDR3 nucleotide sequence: TGTGCCAGCAGCCCCTGGACTACCCACCGGGAGACCCAGTACTTC. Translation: CASSPWTTHRETQYF. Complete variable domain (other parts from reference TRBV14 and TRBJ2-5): EAGVTQFPSHSVIEKGQTVTLRCDPISGHDNLYWYRRVMGKEIKFLLHFVKESKQDESGMPNNRFLAERTGGTYSTLKVQPAELEDSGVYFCASSPWTTHRETQYFGPGTRLLVL.

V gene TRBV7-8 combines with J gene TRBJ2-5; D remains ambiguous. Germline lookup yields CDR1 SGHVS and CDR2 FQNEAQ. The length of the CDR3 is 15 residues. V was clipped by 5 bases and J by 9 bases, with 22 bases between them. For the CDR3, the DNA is TGTGCCAGCAGCGCCGCCCACCTATTAAGAGTGGCCCAGTACTTC. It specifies CASSAAHLLRVAQYF.

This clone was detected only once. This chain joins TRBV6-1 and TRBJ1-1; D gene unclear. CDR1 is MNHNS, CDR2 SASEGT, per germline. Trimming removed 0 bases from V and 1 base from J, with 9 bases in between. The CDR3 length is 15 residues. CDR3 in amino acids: CASSEARVKNTEAFF. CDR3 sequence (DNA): TGTGCCAGCAGTGAAGCTCGTGTTAAGAACACTGAAGCTTTCTTT.

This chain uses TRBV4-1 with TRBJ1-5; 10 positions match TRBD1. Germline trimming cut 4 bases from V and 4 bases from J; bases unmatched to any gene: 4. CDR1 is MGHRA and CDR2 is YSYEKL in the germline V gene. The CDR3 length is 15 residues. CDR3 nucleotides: TGCGCCAGCAGCCTGGGACAGGGGATGAATCAGCCCCAGCATTTT. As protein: CASSLGQGMNQPQHF.

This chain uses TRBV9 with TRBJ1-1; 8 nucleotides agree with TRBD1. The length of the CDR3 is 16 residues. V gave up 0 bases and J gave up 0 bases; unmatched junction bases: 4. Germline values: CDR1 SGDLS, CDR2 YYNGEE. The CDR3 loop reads CASSVGQGRMNTEAFF. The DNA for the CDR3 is TGTGCCAGCAGCGTAGGACAGGGGAGGATGAACACTGAAGCTTTCTTT. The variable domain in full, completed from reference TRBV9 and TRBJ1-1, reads DSGVTQTPKHLITATGQRVTLRCSPRSGDLSVYWYQQSLDQGLQFLIQYYNGEERAKGNILERFSAQQFPDLHSELNLSSLELGDSALYFCASSVGQGRMNTEAFFGQGTRLTVV.

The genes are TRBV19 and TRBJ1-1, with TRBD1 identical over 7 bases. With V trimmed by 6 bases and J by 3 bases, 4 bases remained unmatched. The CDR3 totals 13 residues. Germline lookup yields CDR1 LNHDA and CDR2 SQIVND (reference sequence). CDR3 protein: CASRKTGDTEAFF. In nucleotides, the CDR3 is TGTGCCAGTAGGAAAACAGGGGACACTGAAGCTTTCTTT.

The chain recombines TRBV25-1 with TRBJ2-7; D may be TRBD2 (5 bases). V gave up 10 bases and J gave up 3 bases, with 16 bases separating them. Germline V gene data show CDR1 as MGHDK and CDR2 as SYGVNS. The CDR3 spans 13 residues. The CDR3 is CATNSRAGYEQYF. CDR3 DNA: TGTGCCACCAACAGTCGGGCGGGCTACGAGCAGTACTTC.

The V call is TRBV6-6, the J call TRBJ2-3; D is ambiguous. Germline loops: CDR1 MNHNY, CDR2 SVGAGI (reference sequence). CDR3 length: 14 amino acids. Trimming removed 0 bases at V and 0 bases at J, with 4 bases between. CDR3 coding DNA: TGTGCCAGCAGTTACTCCCCTAGCACAGATACGCAGTATTTT. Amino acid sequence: CASSYSPSTDTQYF.

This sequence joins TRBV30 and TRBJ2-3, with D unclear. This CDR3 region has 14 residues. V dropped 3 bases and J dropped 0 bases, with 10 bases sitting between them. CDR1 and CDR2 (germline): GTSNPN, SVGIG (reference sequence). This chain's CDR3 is CAWRTARSTDTQYF. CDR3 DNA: TGTGCCTGGAGAACAGCCAGAAGCACAGATACGCAGTATTTT.

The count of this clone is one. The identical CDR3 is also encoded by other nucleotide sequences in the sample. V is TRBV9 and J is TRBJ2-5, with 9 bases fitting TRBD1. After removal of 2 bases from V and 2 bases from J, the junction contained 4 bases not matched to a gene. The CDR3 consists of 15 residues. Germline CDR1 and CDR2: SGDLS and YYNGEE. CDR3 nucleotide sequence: TGTGCCAGCAGCGTTGGACAGGGGAGACAAGAGACCCAGTACTTC. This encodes CASSVGQGRQETQYF.

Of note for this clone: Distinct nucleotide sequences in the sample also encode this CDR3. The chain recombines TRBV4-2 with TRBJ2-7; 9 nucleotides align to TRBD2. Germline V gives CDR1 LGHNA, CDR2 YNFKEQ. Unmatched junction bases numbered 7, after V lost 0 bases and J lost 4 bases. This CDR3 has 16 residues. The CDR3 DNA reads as TGTGCCAGCAGCCAAGAGGGAAGCGGGGGGTCGTACGAGCAGTACTTC. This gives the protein CASSQEGSGGSYEQYF.

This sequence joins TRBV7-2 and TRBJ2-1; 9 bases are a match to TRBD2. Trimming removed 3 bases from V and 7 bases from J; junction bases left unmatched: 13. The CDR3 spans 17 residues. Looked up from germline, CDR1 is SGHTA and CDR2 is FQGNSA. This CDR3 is CASSLDPGRGGRNEQFF. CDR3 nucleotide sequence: TGTGCCAGCAGCTTGGACCCAGGGCGGGGGGGCCGGAATGAGCAGTTCTTC. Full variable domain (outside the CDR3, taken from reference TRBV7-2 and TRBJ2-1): GAGVSQSPSNKVTEKGKDVELRCDPISGHTALYWYRQSLGQGLEFLIYFQGNSAPDKSGLPSDRFSAERTGGSVSTLTIQRTQQEDSAVYLCASSLDPGRGGRNEQFFGPGTRLTVL.

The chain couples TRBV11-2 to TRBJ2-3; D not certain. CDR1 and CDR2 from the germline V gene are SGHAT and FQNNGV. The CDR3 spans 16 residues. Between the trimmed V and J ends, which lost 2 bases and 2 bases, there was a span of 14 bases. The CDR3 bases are TGTGCCAGCAGCTTAAGCTTTACCACCTACACAGATACGCAGTATTTT. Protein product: CASSLSFTTYTDTQYF.

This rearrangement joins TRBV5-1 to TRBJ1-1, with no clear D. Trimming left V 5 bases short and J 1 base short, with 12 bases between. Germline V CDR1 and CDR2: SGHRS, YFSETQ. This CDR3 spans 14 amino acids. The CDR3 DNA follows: TGCGCCAGCAGTTGGACCGGGGAGAACACTGAAGCTTTCTTT. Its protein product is CASSWTGENTEAFF.

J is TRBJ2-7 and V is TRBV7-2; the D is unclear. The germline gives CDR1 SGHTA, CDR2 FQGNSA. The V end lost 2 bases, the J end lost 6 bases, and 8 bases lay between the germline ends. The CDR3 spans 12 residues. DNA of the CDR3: TGTGCCAGCAGCTTAACTGTCGGCGAGCAGTACTTC. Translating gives CASSLTVGEQYF.

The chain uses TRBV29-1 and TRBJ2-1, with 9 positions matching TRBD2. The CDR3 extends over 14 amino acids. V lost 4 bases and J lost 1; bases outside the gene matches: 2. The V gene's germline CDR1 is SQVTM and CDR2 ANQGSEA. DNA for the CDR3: TGCAGCGTTGCTAGCGGGACGTCCTACAATGAGCAGTTCTTC. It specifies CSVASGTSYNEQFF.

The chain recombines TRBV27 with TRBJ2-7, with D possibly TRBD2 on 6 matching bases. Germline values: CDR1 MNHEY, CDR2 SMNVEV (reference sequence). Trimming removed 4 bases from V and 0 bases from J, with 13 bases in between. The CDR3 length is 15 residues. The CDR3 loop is CASSWQGDSSYEQYF. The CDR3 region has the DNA TGTGCCAGCAGTTGGCAAGGGGACTCCTCCTACGAGCAGTACTTC.

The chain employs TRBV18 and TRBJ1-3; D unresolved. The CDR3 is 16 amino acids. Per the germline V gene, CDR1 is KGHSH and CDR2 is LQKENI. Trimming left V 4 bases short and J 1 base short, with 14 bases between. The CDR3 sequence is CASSLAGVTSGNTIYF. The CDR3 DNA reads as TGTGCCAGCTCACTGGCCGGGGTTACTTCTGGAAACACCATATATTTT.

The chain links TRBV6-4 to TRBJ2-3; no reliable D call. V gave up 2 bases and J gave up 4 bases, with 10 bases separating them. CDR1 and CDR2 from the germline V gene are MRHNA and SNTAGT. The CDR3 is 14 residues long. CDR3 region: CASSDVSLSDTQYF. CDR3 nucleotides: TGTGCCAGCAGTGACGTTTCCCTCTCAGATACGCAGTATTTT.

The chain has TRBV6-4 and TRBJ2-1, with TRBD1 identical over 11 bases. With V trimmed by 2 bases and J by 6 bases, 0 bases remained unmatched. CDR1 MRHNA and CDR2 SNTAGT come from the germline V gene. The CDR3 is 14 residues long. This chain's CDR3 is CASSDGTGGNEQFF. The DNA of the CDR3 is TGTGCCAGCAGTGACGGGACAGGGGGCAATGAGCAGTTCTTC.

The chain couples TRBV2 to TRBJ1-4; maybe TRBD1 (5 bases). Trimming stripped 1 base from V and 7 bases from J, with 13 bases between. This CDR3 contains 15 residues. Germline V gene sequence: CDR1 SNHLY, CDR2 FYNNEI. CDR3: CASSEGPGLGEKLFF. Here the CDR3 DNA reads TGTGCCAGCAGTGAAGGTCCAGGGTTAGGTGAAAAACTGTTTTTT.

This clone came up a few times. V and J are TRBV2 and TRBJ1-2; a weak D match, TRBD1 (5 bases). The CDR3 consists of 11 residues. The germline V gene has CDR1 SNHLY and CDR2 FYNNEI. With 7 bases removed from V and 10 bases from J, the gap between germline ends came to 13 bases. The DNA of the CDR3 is TGTGCCAGCATGCAGGGTTTTGACTACACCTTC. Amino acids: CASMQGFDYTF.